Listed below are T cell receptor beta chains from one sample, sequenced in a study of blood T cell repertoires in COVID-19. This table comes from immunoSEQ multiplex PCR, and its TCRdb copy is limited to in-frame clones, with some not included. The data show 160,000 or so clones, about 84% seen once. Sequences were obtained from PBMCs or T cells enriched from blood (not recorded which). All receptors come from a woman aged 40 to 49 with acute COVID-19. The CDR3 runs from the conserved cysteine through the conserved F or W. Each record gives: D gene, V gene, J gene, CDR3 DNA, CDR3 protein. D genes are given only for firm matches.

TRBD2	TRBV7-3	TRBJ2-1	TGTGCCAGCAGCTTATTCGCGGGAGCCTACAATGAGCAGTTCTTC	CASSLFAGAYNEQFF
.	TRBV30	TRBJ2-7	TGTGCCTGGAGTGTAAACGGTTTTCCCTACGAGCAGTACTTC	CAWSVNGFPYEQYF
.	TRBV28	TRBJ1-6	TGTGCCAGCAGTTTGCCAGGGGCCTCACCCCTCCACTTT	CASSLPGASPLHF
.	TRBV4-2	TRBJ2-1	TGTGCCAGCAGCCAGACAGGAGCACGGTACAATGAGCAGTTCTTC	CASSQTGARYNEQFF
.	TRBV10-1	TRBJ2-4	TGCGCCAGCAGTGAGGGGTTGCAGGGGGCCAAAAACATTCAGTACTTC	CASSEGLQGAKNIQYF
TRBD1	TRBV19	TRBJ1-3	TGTGCCAGTACCACAGGGGCTGGAAACACCATATATTTT	CASTTGAGNTIYF
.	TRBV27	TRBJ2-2	TGTGCCAGCAGTCCCAGCGTAGGATGGAGGACCGGGGAGCTGTTTTTT	CASSPSVGWRTGELFF
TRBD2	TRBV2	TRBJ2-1	TGTGCCAGCAGGGAGGGACTAGCGGGATCGCACCGGATCTTC	CASREGLAGSHRIF
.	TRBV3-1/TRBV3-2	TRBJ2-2	TGTGCCAGCAGCCAAGGACGAAGGGGCGGGGAGCTGTTTTTT	CASSQGRRGGELFF
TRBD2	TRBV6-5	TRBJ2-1	TGTGCCAGCACACTAGCGGGGTACAATGAGCAGTTCTTC	CASTLAGYNEQFF